These T cell receptor beta chains were read from a single sample in a study of T cells after yellow fever vaccination. TCRdb re-called the 5' RACE reads through MiXCR, storing one row per CDR3 protein. The data show a few hundred thousand distinct CDR3 sequences, 4% seen once. The sequencing here drew on PBMCs, taken 5 days after the yellow fever booster vaccination. The receptors originated from a man aged 18 to 29 who received the YFV17D yellow fever vaccine. The CDR3 runs from the conserved cysteine through the conserved F or W. Fields, in order: clone size, J gene, D gene, V gene, CDR3 protein, CDR3 DNA. D genes are given only for firm matches. The size of a clone is reported for some rows only, either as once, few or many, or as a class for expanded clones.

abundance: few
j_gene: TRBJ2-1
d_gene: TRBD2
v_gene: TRBV7-3
CDR3aa: CASSFTLAGGPHEQFF
CDR3nt: TGTGCCAGCAGCTTTACACTAGCGGGGGGGCCCCATGAGCAGTTCTTC

abundance: many
j_gene: TRBJ1-1
d_gene: -
v_gene: TRBV6-5
CDR3aa: CASSYGLRAFF
CDR3nt: TGTGCCAGCAGTTACGGATTGCGAGCTTTCTTT

abundance: few
j_gene: TRBJ2-3
d_gene: -
v_gene: TRBV3-1
CDR3aa: CASSQIGVLHDTQYF
CDR3nt: TGTGCCAGCAGCCAAATTGGGGTACTCCATGATACGCAGTATTTT

abundance: -
j_gene: TRBJ2-3
d_gene: -
v_gene: TRBV4-3
CDR3aa: CASSQDSWGPTDTQYF
CDR3nt: TGCGCCAGCAGCCAAGATTCATGGGGACCCACAGATACGCAGTATTTT

abundance: -
j_gene: TRBJ2-1
d_gene: -
v_gene: TRBV3-1
CDR3aa: CASSQDQPGDEQFF
CDR3nt: TGTGCCAGCAGCCAAGACCAACCGGGGGATGAGCAGTTCTTC

abundance: few
j_gene: TRBJ2-1
d_gene: TRBD1
v_gene: TRBV6-5
CDR3aa: CASTSRRDRGYNEQFF
CDR3nt: TGTGCCAGCACCTCGCGCCGGGACAGGGGGTACAATGAGCAGTTCTTC

abundance: few
j_gene: TRBJ2-1
d_gene: -
v_gene: TRBV24-1
CDR3aa: CATSDGKIQGNEQFF
CDR3nt: TGTGCCACCAGTGATGGGAAGATCCAAGGTAATGAGCAGTTCTTC

abundance: few
j_gene: TRBJ1-1
d_gene: -
v_gene: TRBV6-5
CDR3aa: CASSLRAFSDTEAFF
CDR3nt: TGTGCCAGCAGTCTCAGGGCCTTTTCAGACACTGAAGCTTTCTTT

abundance: -
j_gene: TRBJ2-3
d_gene: -
v_gene: TRBV9
CDR3aa: CASSEWGFPDTQYF
CDR3nt: TGTGCCAGCAGCGAATGGGGTTTCCCAGATACGCAGTATTTT

abundance: few
j_gene: TRBJ2-7
d_gene: -
v_gene: TRBV20-1
CDR3aa: CSASEQARGEQYF
CDR3nt: TGCAGTGCTAGTGAACAGGCGAGGGGCGAGCAGTACTTC

abundance: few
j_gene: TRBJ2-1
d_gene: TRBD1
v_gene: TRBV5-1
CDR3aa: CASSWYTGAANEQFF
CDR3nt: TGCGCCAGCAGCTGGTACACAGGGGCGGCCAATGAGCAGTTCTTC

abundance: -
j_gene: TRBJ1-5
d_gene: TRBD1
v_gene: TRBV6-5
CDR3aa: CASSKLRDSWQPQHF
CDR3nt: TGTGCCAGCAGTAAACTCCGGGACAGTTGGCAGCCCCAGCATTTT

abundance: many
j_gene: TRBJ2-2
d_gene: TRBD2
v_gene: TRBV5-1
CDR3aa: CASSTAREAGGYTGELFF
CDR3nt: TGCGCCAGCAGCACCGCCCGGGAGGCGGGGGGCTACACCGGGGAGCTGTTTTTT

abundance: few
j_gene: TRBJ2-1
d_gene: -
v_gene: TRBV7-9
CDR3aa: CASSSNRDAYNEQFF
CDR3nt: TGTGCCAGCAGCTCTAACCGGGACGCCTACAATGAGCAGTTCTTC

abundance: -
j_gene: TRBJ1-1
d_gene: -
v_gene: TRBV6-5
CDR3aa: CASSYSFRGRNTEAFF
CDR3nt: TGTGCCAGCAGTTATTCATTCAGGGGCCGGAACACTGAAGCTTTCTTT

abundance: few
j_gene: TRBJ2-2
d_gene: -
v_gene: TRBV4-2
CDR3aa: CASSQEWGARTGELFF
CDR3nt: TGTGCCAGCAGCCAAGAATGGGGGGCGCGAACCGGGGAGCTGTTTTTT

abundance: few
j_gene: TRBJ1-2
d_gene: -
v_gene: TRBV5-1
CDR3aa: CASSLDARGDYGYTF
CDR3nt: TGCGCCAGCAGCTTGGACGCAAGGGGCGACTATGGCTACACCTTC

abundance: many
j_gene: TRBJ2-5
d_gene: -
v_gene: TRBV5-1
CDR3aa: CASSLVFRGRTVQETQYF
CDR3nt: TGCGCCAGCAGCTTGGTATTTCGAGGACGGACAGTGCAAGAGACCCAGTACTTC

abundance: -
j_gene: TRBJ2-3
d_gene: -
v_gene: TRBV11-3
CDR3aa: CASSLAGFTDTQYF
CDR3nt: TGTGCCAGCAGCTTAGCGGGCTTCACAGATACGCAGTATTTT

abundance: -
j_gene: TRBJ1-2
d_gene: -
v_gene: TRBV7-9
CDR3aa: CASSLIGGIGYTF
CDR3nt: TGTGCCAGCAGCTTAATAGGTGGCATAGGCTACACCTTC

abundance: few
j_gene: TRBJ2-1
d_gene: TRBD1
v_gene: TRBV4-2
CDR3aa: CASSQVPADRATNEQFF
CDR3nt: TGTGCCAGCAGCCAAGTCCCGGCGGACAGGGCTACCAATGAGCAGTTCTTC

abundance: -
j_gene: TRBJ2-1
d_gene: -
v_gene: TRBV5-1
CDR3aa: CASTAVWGEQFF
CDR3nt: TGCGCCAGCACGGCGGTCTGGGGTGAGCAGTTCTTC

abundance: few
j_gene: TRBJ2-1
d_gene: TRBD1
v_gene: TRBV7-6
CDR3aa: CASSLDIRDRARNEQFF
CDR3nt: TGTGCCAGCAGCTTAGATATCCGGGACAGGGCCCGCAATGAGCAGTTCTTC

abundance: few
j_gene: TRBJ1-2
d_gene: -
v_gene: TRBV5-1
CDR3aa: CASSTYRVGGNGYTF
CDR3nt: TGCGCCAGCAGCACGTACAGGGTTGGCGGGAATGGCTACACCTTC

abundance: few
j_gene: TRBJ1-3
d_gene: -
v_gene: TRBV12-3/TRBV12-4
CDR3aa: CASSWEDTSSGNTIYF
CDR3nt: TGTGCCAGCAGTTGGGAGGACACTTCCTCTGGAAACACCATATATTTT

abundance: -
j_gene: TRBJ1-2
d_gene: -
v_gene: TRBV6-6
CDR3aa: CASREYGYTF
CDR3nt: TGTGCCAGCAGGGAGTATGGCTACACCTTC

abundance: -
j_gene: TRBJ1-3
d_gene: -
v_gene: TRBV20-1
CDR3aa: CSARDRGISGNTIYF
CDR3nt: TGCAGTGCTAGAGACAGGGGTATCTCTGGAAACACCATATATTTT

abundance: many
j_gene: TRBJ1-5
d_gene: -
v_gene: TRBV21-1
CDR3aa: CASSKGVRRGHSNQPQHF
CDR3nt: TGTGCCAGCAGCAAAGGAGTAAGGAGGGGACATAGCAATCAGCCCCAGCATTTT

abundance: many
j_gene: TRBJ2-6
d_gene: -
v_gene: TRBV6-2/TRBV6-3
CDR3aa: CASSRGSGANVLTF
CDR3nt: TGTGCCAGCAGTAGGGGCTCTGGGGCCAACGTCCTGACTTTC